These T cell receptor beta chains were read from a single sample in a study of blood T cell repertoires in COVID-19. Assay: immunoSEQ multiplex PCR; the TCRdb copy retains only in-frame clones and omits some. The table lists 95,000 to 110,000 clones, more than 70% of them singletons. The source material was peripheral blood. The source is a man aged 50 to 59 with active or convalescent COVID-19. CDR3s leave out the opening cysteine and the closing phenylalanine or tryptophan.

j_call,v_call,cdr3_aa
TRBJ1-1,TRBV5-4,ASSGRVTNTEAF
TRBJ2-6,TRBV7-9,ASSLGFGTGPEGANVLT
TRBJ1-4,TRBV7-2,ASSLEGVTNEKLF
TRBJ1-6,TRBV28,ASSLWSGGGSPLH
TRBJ1-4,TRBV27,ASSLGRSVGNEKLF
TRBJ1-3,TRBV6-5,ASSLFIGPGNTIY
TRBJ1-1,TRBV18,ASSPWQSNTEAF
TRBJ1-3,TRBV30,AWSPGAGNTIY
TRBJ1-2,TRBV15,ATSLDSYGYT
TRBJ2-7,TRBV4-2,ASSQDLAGPYEQY
TRBJ1-2,TRBV4-1,ASSQVATREANYGYT
TRBJ2-1,TRBV29-1,SVAGQGDDEQF
TRBJ1-1,TRBV5-6,ASSLDRNTEAF
TRBJ1-2,TRBV4-1,ASSLGGANYGYT
TRBJ2-1,TRBV27,ASSYRPLGSLAGVFYNEQF
TRBJ2-3,TRBV29-1,SVPGVLTDTQY
TRBJ1-1,TRBV6-5,ASSRGDRNTEAF